This TCR beta chain was captured by sequencing in a study of OX40 agonist ivuxolimab in advanced cancers. J lost 8 bases, V lost 0 bases, and 7 bases had no gene match. Germline values: CDR1 SGHDT, CDR2 YYEEEE. This CDR3 is built from 16 residues. Sequencing used immunoSEQ multiplex PCR; TCRdb keeps in-frame clones, though not all of them. The repertoire holds about 48,000 clones, with under 85% as singletons. This receptor was identified in an adult with an advanced solid tumor such as melanoma, head and neck, liver or kidney cancer. This sample comprised CD4+ or CD8+ T cells sorted from blood, obtained in a trial of the OX40 agonist ivuxolimab. The chain uses TRBV5-6 and TRBJ2-1, with TRBD1 identical over 11 bases. Written as DNA, the CDR3 is TGTGCCAGCAGCTTGGGGACAGGGGGCTGGTTGGATGAGCAGTTCTTC. This sequence encodes CASSLGTGGWLDEQFF.